Given below is one T cell receptor beta chain in context. Data came from immunoSEQ multiplex PCR; TCRdb stores just in-frame clones and leaves some out. This sample carries approximately 120,000 clones, just under 95% of them seen once, and the ten largest clones take around 1.3%. Germline loops: CDR1 ENHRY, CDR2 SYGVKD. There are 13 residues in the CDR3. Trimming removed 9 bases at V and 4 bases at J, with 15 bases between. The data were obtained in a study of cytomegalovirus exposure and HLA in healthy donors. The sequenced material came from PBMCs. The chain is built from TRBV10-3 and TRBJ1-2; D perhaps matches TRBD1 (6 bases). The TCR sequence derives from a woman under 30 in good health and CMV-seronegative. The CDR3: CAINRQDSYGYTF. The CDR3 region has the DNA TGTGCCATTAACCGACAGGATTCCTATGGCTACACCTTC.